The rows below give T cell receptor beta chains drawn from one sample of a study of CXCR3-negative and CXCR3-positive naive CD8 T cells. TCRdb reprocessed the 5' RACE reads, keeping one entry per CDR3 protein, no DNA. The clone table shows several thousand distinct CDR3 sequences, with the ten largest holding 1.1%. Specimen: naive CXCR3- CD8+ T cells from blood. The receptors stem from a human donor in good health. Some clones in this sample may be carry-over from other donors' samples. The CDR3 runs from the conserved cysteine through the conserved F or W. Fields, in order: J gene, clone size, CDR3 length, V gene, CDR3 protein. Rows may omit the clone size; those that give it use once, few, many or a size class.

TRBJ2-1	medium-sized	16	TRBV2	CASSRGTTSSYNEQFF
TRBJ2-2	medium-sized	14	TRBV20-1	CSATLPQGTGELFF
TRBJ2-7	.	12	TRBV20-1	CSARDLTDEQYF
TRBJ2-5	.	12	TRBV29-1	CSGWDRSGTQYF
TRBJ2-1	medium-sized	15	TRBV20-1	CSARDLAGGPYEQFF
TRBJ2-1	.	17	TRBV5-1	CASSLGVAGPSYNEQFF
TRBJ2-1	.	15	TRBV7-6	CASSPTSGSLDEQFF
TRBJ1-1	medium-sized	14	TRBV30	CAWRLTAGEAEAFF
TRBJ2-3	.	16	TRBV28	CASSPRDYLSTDTQYF
TRBJ2-1	.	13	TRBV12-3/TRBV12-4	CASSPLHYNEQFF
TRBJ1-1	medium-sized	15	TRBV29-1	CSVEDDTGVRTEAFF
TRBJ1-5	.	15	TRBV7-9	CASSSLEASNQPQHF
TRBJ1-2	.	12	TRBV25-1	CASGTWARGYTF
TRBJ2-1	.	11	TRBV12-3/TRBV12-4	CASSLGREQFF
TRBJ2-3	.	16	TRBV28	CASSLTGTGPTDTQYF
TRBJ2-1	.	17	TRBV6-5	CASSGFSGSRGNNEQFF
TRBJ2-5	medium-sized	14	TRBV29-1	CSGQTGDRKETQYF
TRBJ2-7	.	16	TRBV12-1	CASSSLQCVDSYEQYF
TRBJ1-1	medium-sized	14	TRBV12-3/TRBV12-4	CASTAGQGNTEAFF
TRBJ1-1	.	14	TRBV29-1	CSVPKTDLNTEASF
TRBJ1-6	medium-sized	15	TRBV12-3/TRBV12-4	CASMVSLVYNSPLHF
TRBJ2-7	.	15	TRBV5-4	CASSGGLAGVDEQYF
TRBJ1-2	.	15	TRBV20-1	CSALPEDRKFYGYTF
TRBJ2-5	medium-sized	15	TRBV2	CASRDSGGSLSTQYF
TRBJ2-2	.	12	TRBV10-1	CASSRDTGELFF
TRBJ2-7	.	13	TRBV5-1	CASSLGVEYEQYF
TRBJ2-5	.	15	TRBV6-5	CASSSYVNLQETQYF
TRBJ2-5	.	16	TRBV2	CASSEVPSGIQETQYF
TRBJ1-1	medium-sized	13	TRBV6-6	CASSLGQNTEAFF
TRBJ2-1	medium-sized	14	TRBV5-1	CASSLVAVGNEQFF
TRBJ2-3	.	16	TRBV28	CASSFTGLVSTDTQYF
TRBJ2-7	medium-sized	17	TRBV3-1	CASSQAPTTEPWLEQYF
TRBJ1-4	medium-sized	14	TRBV20-1	CSAIRQGALEKLFF
TRBJ2-2	.	13	TRBV30	CALRDTYTGELFF
TRBJ2-7	.	15	TRBV11-2	CASSLDSGQVYEQYF
TRBJ2-3	medium-sized	13	TRBV29-1	CSISETGADTQYF
TRBJ2-3	medium-sized	17	TRBV29-1	CSVTGTSGSSGSDTQYF
TRBJ1-1	.	15	TRBV6-2/TRBV6-3	CASSYGIDSNTEAFF
TRBJ2-7	medium-sized	16	TRBV20-1	CSASESRDRGRHEQYF
TRBJ2-1	medium-sized	16	TRBV7-6	CASSLSSGSGSGEQFF
TRBJ2-1	medium-sized	14	TRBV2	CASSGSGPFDEQFF
TRBJ2-2	medium-sized	13	TRBV13	CASSATSGGELFF
TRBJ2-3	.	13	TRBV29-1	CSVDVELSDTQYF
TRBJ2-1	.	16	TRBV29-1	CSVPLGRPTSYNEQFF
TRBJ1-6	medium-sized	16	TRBV20-1	CSARDQPGDYNSPLHF
TRBJ2-5	.	14	TRBV7-9	CASSSWDRQETQYF
TRBJ2-3	medium-sized	12	TRBV29-1	CSVDHSPDTQYF
TRBJ2-7	.	16	TRBV3-1	CASSQVGRAKSYEQYF